This T cell receptor (beta chain) was sequenced in a study of blood T cells in healthy people across ages. In this sample, this clonotype turned up many times. PCR was performed a second time for about 7 to 11 cycles using a sample-barcoded 5' primer and a J-beta primer mix. One entry per CDR3 protein results from TCRdb running MiXCR on the 5' RACE reads. This table holds 790,000 or so distinct CDR3 sequences, more than 55% found once. Germline trimming cut 10 bases from V and 3 bases from J; bases unmatched to any gene: 9. This CDR3 region has 14 residues. Germline values: CDR1 ENHRY, CDR2 SYGVKD. Researchers report isolating at least 6 million PBMCs per sample.

The chain links TRBV10-3 to TRBJ2-3, with 8 bases lining up with TRBD2. Sequencing input: blood. The TCR originated in a middle-aged man in good health. CDR3 nucleotides: TGTGCCACGACAGAGCGGGAGAGAACAGATACGCAGTATTTT. It is translated as CATTERERTDTQYF.